This T cell receptor (beta chain) was captured in a study of blood T cell repertoires in COVID-19. Study-level information: Whether acute or convalescent, the COVID-19 samples came from the United States, Italy and Spain. Sources were T cells, B-cell-depleted T cells, or PBMCs; the material itself was cDNA or gDNA.

Authors' processing steps: Scientists estimated how many nucleated cells there were by amplifying reference gene primers. Measured with immunoSEQ multiplex PCR; TCRdb has only the in-frame clones, and not every one. The V and J calls and clone size were taken over from that table, and D and trimming were inferred from the DNA. The sample has fewer than 250,000 clones, roughly four fifths seen once. This sequence was found in a woman aged 40-49 years with active or convalescent COVID-19. Sequencing was carried out using peripheral blood.

The CDR3 region has the DNA TGTGCCAGCAGGGCTACAGGGGACCGAGCTGAAGCTTTCTTT. Translated, it gives CASRATGDRAEAFF. The chain carries TRBV6-5 and TRBJ1-1; 7 bases line up with TRBD1. This CDR3 region has 14 residues. Germline-derived CDR1 and CDR2 are MNHEY and SVGAGI. Trimming at V came to 6 bases and at J to 6 bases, leaving 10 bases not matched to a gene.